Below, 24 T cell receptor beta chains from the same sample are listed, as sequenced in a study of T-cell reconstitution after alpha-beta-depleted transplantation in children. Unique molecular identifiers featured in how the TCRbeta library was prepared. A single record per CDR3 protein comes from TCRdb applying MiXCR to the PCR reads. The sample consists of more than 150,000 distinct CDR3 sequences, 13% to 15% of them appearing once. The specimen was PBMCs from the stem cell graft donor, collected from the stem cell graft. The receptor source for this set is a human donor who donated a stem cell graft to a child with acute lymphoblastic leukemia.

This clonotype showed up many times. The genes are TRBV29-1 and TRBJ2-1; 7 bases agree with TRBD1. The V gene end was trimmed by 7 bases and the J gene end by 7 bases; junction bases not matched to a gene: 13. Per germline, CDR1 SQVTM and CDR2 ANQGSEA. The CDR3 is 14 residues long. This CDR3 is CSATDRQRANEQFF. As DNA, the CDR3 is TGCAGCGCTACGGACAGGCAAAGGGCTAATGAGCAGTTCTTC.

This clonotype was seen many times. CDR3 amino acids: CAISDSDRGRSTDTQYF. In DNA form, the CDR3 reads TGTGCCATCAGTGATAGTGACAGGGGAAGAAGCACAGATACGCAGTATTTT. The chain recombines TRBV10-3 with TRBJ2-3, with 8 bases fitting TRBD1. The CDR3 runs 17 residues. Trimming took 3 bases from V and 0 from J; bases not matched to a gene: 8. CDR1 ENHRY and CDR2 SYGVKD come from the germline V gene.

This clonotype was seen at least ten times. The CDR3 nucleotides are TGTGCCAGCAGTGACCCCCGGGAGGCTACTTATGGCTACACCTTC. Its translation is CASSDPREATYGYTF. The gene calls are TRBV25-1 and TRBJ1-2; D not resolved. CDR1 MGHDK and CDR2 SYGVNS come from the germline V gene. The CDR3 runs to 15 residues. V lost 3 bases and J 5 bases, leaving 16 bases between the germline ends.

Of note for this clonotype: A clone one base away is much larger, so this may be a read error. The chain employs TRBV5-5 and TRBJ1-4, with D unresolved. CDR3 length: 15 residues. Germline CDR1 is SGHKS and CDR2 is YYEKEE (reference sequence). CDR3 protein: CPSRQNQATNEKLFF. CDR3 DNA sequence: TGTCCCAGCAGGCAAAACCAAGCAACTAATGAAAAACTGTTTTTT.

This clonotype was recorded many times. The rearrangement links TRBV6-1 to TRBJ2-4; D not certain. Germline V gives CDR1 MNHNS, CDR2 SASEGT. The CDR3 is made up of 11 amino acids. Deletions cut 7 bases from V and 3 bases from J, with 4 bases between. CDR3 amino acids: CASTVKNIQYF. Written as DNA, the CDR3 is TGTGCCAGCACGGTCAAAAACATTCAGTACTTC.

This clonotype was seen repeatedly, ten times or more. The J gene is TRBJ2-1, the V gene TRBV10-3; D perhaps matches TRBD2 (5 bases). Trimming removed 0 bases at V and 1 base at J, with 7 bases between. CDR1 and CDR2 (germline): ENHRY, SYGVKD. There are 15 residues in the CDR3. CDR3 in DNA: TGTGCCATCAGTGAGTCACGCGGGTCCTACAATGAGCAGTTCTTC. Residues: CAISESRGSYNEQFF.

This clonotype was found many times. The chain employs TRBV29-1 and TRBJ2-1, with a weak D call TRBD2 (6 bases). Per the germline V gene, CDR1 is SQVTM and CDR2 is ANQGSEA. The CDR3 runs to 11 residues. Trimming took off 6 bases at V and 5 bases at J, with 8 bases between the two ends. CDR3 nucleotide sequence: TGCAGCGTAGGAGGGAACAATGAGCAGTTCTTC. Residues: CSVGGNNEQFF.

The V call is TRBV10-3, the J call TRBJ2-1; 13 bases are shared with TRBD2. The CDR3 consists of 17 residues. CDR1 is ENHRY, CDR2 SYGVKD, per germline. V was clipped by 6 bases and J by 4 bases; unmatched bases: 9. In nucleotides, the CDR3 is TGTGCCATCAGCGGGGGGACTAGCGGGGAGGAGTACAATGAGCAGTTCTTC. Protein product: CAISGGTSGEEYNEQFF.

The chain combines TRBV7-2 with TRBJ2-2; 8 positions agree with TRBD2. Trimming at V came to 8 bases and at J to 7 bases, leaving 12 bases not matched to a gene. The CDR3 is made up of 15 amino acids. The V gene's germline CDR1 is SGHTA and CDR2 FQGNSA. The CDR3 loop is CASHRSGGEGGELFF. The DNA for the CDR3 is TGTGCCAGCCATAGGAGCGGGGGAGAAGGCGGGGAGCTGTTTTTT. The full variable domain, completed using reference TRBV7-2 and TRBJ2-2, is GAGVSQSPSNKVTEKGKDVELRCDPISGHTALYWYRQSLGQGLEFLIYFQGNSAPDKSGLPSDRFSAERTGGSVSTLTIQRTQQEDSAVYLCASHRSGGEGGELFFGEGSRLTVL.

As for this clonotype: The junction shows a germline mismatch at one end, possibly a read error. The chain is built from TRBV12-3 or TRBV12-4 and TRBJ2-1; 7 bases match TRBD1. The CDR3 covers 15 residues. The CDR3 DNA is TGTGCCAGCAGTTTATCGACAGGGCCCGTCAATGAGCAGTCCTTC. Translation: CASSLSTGPVNEQSF.

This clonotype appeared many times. The CDR3 protein is CASSLADTDTQYF. The CDR3 region has the DNA TGTGCCAGCAGCTTGGCCGATACAGATACGCAGTATTTT. J is TRBJ2-3 and V is TRBV5-4; D unclear. The CDR3 spans 13 residues. V shed 0 bases and J shed 3 bases, with 5 bases lying between them. Germline V CDR1 and CDR2: SGHNT, YYREEE (reference sequence).

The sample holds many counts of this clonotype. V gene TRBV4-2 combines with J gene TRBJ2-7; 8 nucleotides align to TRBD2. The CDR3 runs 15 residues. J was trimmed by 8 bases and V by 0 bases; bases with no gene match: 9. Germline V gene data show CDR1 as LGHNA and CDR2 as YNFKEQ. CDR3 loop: CASSQEGGGGFKQYF. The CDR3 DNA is TGTGCCAGCAGCCAAGAGGGAGGCGGGGGGTTTAAGCAGTACTTC.

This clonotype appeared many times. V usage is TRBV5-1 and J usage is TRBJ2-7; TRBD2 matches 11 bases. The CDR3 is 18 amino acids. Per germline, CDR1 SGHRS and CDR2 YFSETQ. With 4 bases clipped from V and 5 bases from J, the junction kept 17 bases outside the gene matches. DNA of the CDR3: TGCGCCAGCAGCCGGGGGGGACTAGCGGATACGCTCTTCCACGAGCAGTACTTC. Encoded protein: CASSRGGLADTLFHEQYF.

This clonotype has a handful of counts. CDR3 residues: CASSEGTAEQYF. The CDR3 bases are TGCGCCAGCAGTGAAGGGACAGCCGAGCAGTACTTC. This chain joins TRBV5-1 and TRBJ2-7; 7 positions match TRBD1. CDR1 and CDR2 (germline): SGHRS, YFSETQ. The length of the CDR3 is 12 residues. The J segment lost 6 bases and the V segment lost 5 bases, leaving 5 bases of the junction unmatched.

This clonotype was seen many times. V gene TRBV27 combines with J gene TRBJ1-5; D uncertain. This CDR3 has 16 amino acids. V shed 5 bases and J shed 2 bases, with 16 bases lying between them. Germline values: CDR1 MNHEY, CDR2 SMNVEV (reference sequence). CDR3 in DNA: TGTGCCAGCAGTGACCCCATGGGGAGAGGCAATCAGCCCCAGCATTTT. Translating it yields CASSDPMGRGNQPQHF.

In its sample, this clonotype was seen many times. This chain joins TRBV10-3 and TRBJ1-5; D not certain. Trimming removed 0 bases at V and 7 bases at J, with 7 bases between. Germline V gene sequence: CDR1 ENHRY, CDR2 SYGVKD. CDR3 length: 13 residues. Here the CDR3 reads CAISESMVQPQHF. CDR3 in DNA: TGTGCCATCAGTGAGTCTATGGTACAGCCCCAGCATTTT.

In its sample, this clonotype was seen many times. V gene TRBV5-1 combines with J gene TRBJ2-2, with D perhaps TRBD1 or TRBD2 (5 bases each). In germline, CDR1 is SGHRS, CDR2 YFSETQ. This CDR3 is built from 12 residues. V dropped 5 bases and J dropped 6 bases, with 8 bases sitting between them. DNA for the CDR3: TGCGCCAGCAGACTAGGGGCCGGGGAGCTGTTTTTT. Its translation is CASRLGAGELFF.

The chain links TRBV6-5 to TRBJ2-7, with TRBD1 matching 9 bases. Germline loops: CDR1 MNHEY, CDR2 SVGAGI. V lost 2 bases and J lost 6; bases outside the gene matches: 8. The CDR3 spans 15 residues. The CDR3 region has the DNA TGTGCCAGCAGTTACGAAGGGGACAGGGCTCGCGAGCAGTACTTC. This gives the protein CASSYEGDRAREQYF.

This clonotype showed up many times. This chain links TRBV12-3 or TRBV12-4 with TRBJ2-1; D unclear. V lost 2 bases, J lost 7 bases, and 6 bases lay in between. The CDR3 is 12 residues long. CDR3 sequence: CASSLWVNEQFF. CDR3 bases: TGTGCCAGCAGTTTATGGGTGAATGAGCAGTTCTTC.

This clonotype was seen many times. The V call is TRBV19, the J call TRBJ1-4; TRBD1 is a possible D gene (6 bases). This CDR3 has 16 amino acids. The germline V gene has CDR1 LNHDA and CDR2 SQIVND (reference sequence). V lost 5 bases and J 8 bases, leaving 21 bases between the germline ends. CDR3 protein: CASSPRRQVGVEKLFF. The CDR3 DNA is TGTGCCAGTAGTCCGCGGCGACAGGTTGGAGTGGAAAAACTGTTTTTT. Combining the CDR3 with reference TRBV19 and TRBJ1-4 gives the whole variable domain DGGITQSPKYLFRKEGQNVTLSCEQNLNHDAMYWYRQDPGQGLRLIYYSQIVNDFQKGDIAEGYSVSREKKESFPLTVTSAQKNPTAFYLCASSPRRQVGVEKLFFGSGTQLSVL.

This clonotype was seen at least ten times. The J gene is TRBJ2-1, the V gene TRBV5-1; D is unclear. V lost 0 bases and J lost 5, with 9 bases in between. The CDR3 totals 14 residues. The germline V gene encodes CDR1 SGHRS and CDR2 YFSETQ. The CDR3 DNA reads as TGCGCCAGCAGCTTGGGTGCCACCGACAATGAGCAGTTCTTC. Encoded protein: CASSLGATDNEQFF.

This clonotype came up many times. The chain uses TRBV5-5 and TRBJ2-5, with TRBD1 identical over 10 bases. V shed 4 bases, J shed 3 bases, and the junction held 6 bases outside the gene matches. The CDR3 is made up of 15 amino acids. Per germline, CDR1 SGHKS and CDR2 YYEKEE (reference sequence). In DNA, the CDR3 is TGTGCCAGCAGCGACAGGGACAGGGGAGAAGAGACCCAGTACTTC. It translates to CASSDRDRGEETQYF.

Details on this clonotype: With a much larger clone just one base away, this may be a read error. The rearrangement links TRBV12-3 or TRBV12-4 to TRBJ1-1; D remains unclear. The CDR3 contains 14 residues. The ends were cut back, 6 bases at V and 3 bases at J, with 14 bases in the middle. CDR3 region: CASSPSGGHTEAFF. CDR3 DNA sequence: TGTGCCAGCAGCCCCTCTGGCGGGCACACTGAAGCTTTCTTT.

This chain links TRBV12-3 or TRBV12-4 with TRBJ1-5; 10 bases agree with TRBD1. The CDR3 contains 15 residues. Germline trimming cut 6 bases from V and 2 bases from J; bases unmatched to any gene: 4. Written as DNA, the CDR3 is TGTGCCAGCAGAGAGACAGGGGGCCGCAATCAGCCCCAGCATTTT. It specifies CASRETGGRNQPQHF.